The 26 T cell receptor beta chains presented below share a single source sample, sequenced in a study of cytomegalovirus exposure and HLA in healthy donors. Using immunoSEQ multiplex PCR, the repertoire was profiled, and TCRdb retains in-frame clones only, with some absent. The sample lists around 250,000 clones, around 90% occurring once. The material sequenced was PBMCs. Receptor source: a woman aged 18-30 years in good health and CMV-seronegative.

This chain links TRBV7-2 with TRBJ1-1, with a possible D match to TRBD1 (5 bases). The CDR3 sequence is 14 residues long. Trimming stripped 1 base from V and 5 bases from J, with 11 bases between. CDR1 is SGHTA and CDR2 is FQGNSA in the germline V gene. CDR3 DNA: TGTGCCAGCAGCTTAGGGGGTCAGGGAACTGAAGCTTTCTTT. Protein product: CASSLGGQGTEAFF.

CDR3 DNA sequence: TGTGCCAGTAGAACCAGGGAAATCTATGGCTACACCTTC. The encoded protein is CASRTREIYGYTF. V and J are TRBV19 and TRBJ1-2, with a possible D match to TRBD1 (5 bases). Germline values: CDR1 LNHDA, CDR2 SQIVND (reference sequence). The V end lost 6 bases, the J end lost 4 bases, and 12 bases lay between the germline ends. The CDR3 spans 13 residues.

This chain connects TRBV19 to TRBJ1-6; D may be TRBD1 (6 bases). Per germline, CDR1 LNHDA and CDR2 SQIVND (reference sequence). The CDR3 is 15 residues long. The ends were cut back, 3 bases at V and 5 bases at J, with 11 bases in the middle. The CDR3 region is CASSIGPGDNSPLHF. CDR3 nucleotide sequence: TGTGCCAGTAGTATTGGGCCAGGGGATAATTCACCCCTCCACTTT. Filled out from reference TRBV19 and TRBJ1-6, the complete variable domain reads DGGITQSPKYLFRKEGQNVTLSCEQNLNHDAMYWYRQDPGQGLRLIYYSQIVNDFQKGDIAEGYSVSREKKESFPLTVTSAQKNPTAFYLCASSIGPGDNSPLHFGNGTRLTVT.

This chain links TRBV20-1 with TRBJ2-5; D is ambiguous. The DNA matches TRBJ2-7 better at its end, which makes the J call doubtful. The CDR3 totals 9 residues. Germline V lookup: CDR1 DFQATT, CDR2 SNEGSKA (reference sequence). CDR3 sequence reads: CSASYEQYF. CDR3 DNA: TGCAGTGCTAGTTACGAGCAGTACTTC.

In DNA, the CDR3 is TGTGCTAGTGGTTTGGTAACAGGGGGTTCTGGAAACACCATATATTTT. Amino acids: CASGLVTGGSGNTIYF. This chain connects TRBV12-5 to TRBJ1-3, with TRBD1 matching 8 bases. The CDR3 totals 16 residues. V dropped 0 bases and J dropped 1; count of bases not matched to a gene: 2. Germline V gives CDR1 LGHNT, CDR2 FRNRAP.

A single count supports this clone. The chain recombines TRBV19 with TRBJ2-7; TRBD1 matches at 9 bases. The length of the CDR3 is 14 residues. The germline V gene has CDR1 LNHDA and CDR2 SQIVND (reference sequence). J was trimmed by 2 bases and V by 7 bases; bases with no gene match: 6. The CDR3, as DNA: TGTGCCAGTAAACCGGGACAGGGTACCTACGAGCAGTACTTC. Translated, it gives CASKPGQGTYEQYF.

This chain connects TRBV18 to TRBJ2-5; 7 nucleotides line up with TRBD1. Germline V CDR1 and CDR2: KGHSH, LQKENI. J was trimmed by 5 bases and V by 2 bases; bases with no gene match: 5. There are 14 residues in the CDR3. CDR3 nucleotide sequence: TGTGCCAGCTCACCAAGGGGGCTGGTGGAGACCCAGTACTTC. This sequence encodes CASSPRGLVETQYF.

The V call is TRBV2, the J call TRBJ2-1; 8 bases match TRBD1. The CDR3 loop spans 15 amino acids. The germline V gene has CDR1 SNHLY and CDR2 FYNNEI. V shed 5 bases, J shed 2 bases, and the junction held 5 bases outside the gene matches. The DNA of the CDR3 is TGTGCCAGCAGTCCCGACAGGGGTCCCTACAATGAGCAGTTCTTC. Protein: CASSPDRGPYNEQFF.

The V gene is TRBV11-3, the J gene TRBJ2-2, with 12 bases that match TRBD2. The germline gives CDR1 SGHNT, CDR2 YENEEA. The CDR3 covers 16 residues. The V gene end was trimmed by 5 bases and the J gene end by 1 base; junction bases not matched to a gene: 2. CDR3 bases: TGTGCCAGCAGCCCGGGACTAGCGGGGAACACCGGGGAGCTGTTTTTT. This translates into CASSPGLAGNTGELFF.

The V and J genes are TRBV4-1 and TRBJ2-2; 10 nucleotides match TRBD1. In germline, CDR1 is MGHRA, CDR2 YSYEKL. This CDR3 is built from 15 residues. Trimming at V came to 4 bases and at J to 6 bases, leaving 5 bases not matched to a gene. DNA of the CDR3: TGCGCCAGCAGCCGAGGGACAGGGGAAGCCGGGGAGCTGTTTTTT. It encodes CASSRGTGEAGELFF.

This rearrangement joins TRBV10-1 to TRBJ2-5; 8 bases fit TRBD2. Germline CDR1 reads WNHNN; CDR2 reads SYGVQD (reference sequence). This CDR3 spans 15 amino acids. The junction had 9 bases not matched to a gene; V was cut back by 8 bases and J by 1 base. CDR3 nucleotides: TGCGCCAGCGGGGAAGCGGGGGAGCCCCAAGAGACCCAGTACTTC. This codes for CASGEAGEPQETQYF.

The J gene is TRBJ1-1, the V gene TRBV11-2; the D gene is possibly TRBD1 (6 bases). Per the germline V gene, CDR1 is SGHAT and CDR2 is FQNNGV. Trimming took off 5 bases at V and 4 bases at J, with 14 bases between the two ends. The CDR3 totals 14 residues. The CDR3 protein is CASSVQGFLTEAFF. The DNA for the CDR3 is TGTGCCAGCAGCGTACAGGGTTTTCTCACTGAAGCTTTCTTT.

This clone turned up a few times. The V gene is TRBV14, the J gene TRBJ1-2; 7 nucleotides align to TRBD1. Looked up from germline, CDR1 is SGHDN and CDR2 is FVKESK. Losses at the gene ends were 4 bases for V and 8 bases for J; bases not matched to a gene: 4. The CDR3 has 12 amino acids. The CDR3 region is CASSRNRGGYTF. The CDR3 DNA reads TGTGCCAGCAGCCGTAACAGGGGAGGCTACACCTTC.

The chain employs TRBV13 and TRBJ1-2; D not certain. V dropped 0 bases and J dropped 4 bases, with 18 bases sitting between them. There are 17 residues in the CDR3. Germline V CDR1 and CDR2: PRHDT, FYEKMQ (reference sequence). CDR3 protein: CASSLGPNGKDLYGYTF. CDR3 bases: TGTGCCAGCAGCTTAGGCCCGAACGGGAAGGACCTCTATGGCTACACCTTC.

This rearrangement joins TRBV2 to TRBJ2-3, with 9 bases that match TRBD2. V lost 6 bases, J lost 2 bases, and 6 bases stayed unmatched. There are 15 residues in the CDR3. Germline lookup yields CDR1 SNHLY and CDR2 FYNNEI. As DNA, the CDR3 is TGTGCCAGCAGGGAGCGGGGGGCTTTCACAGATACGCAGTATTTT. As protein: CASRERGAFTDTQYF.

This chain connects TRBV6-6 to TRBJ1-1, with D perhaps matching TRBD1 (6 bases). This CDR3 is 16 amino acids long. V was trimmed by 2 bases and J by 8 bases, leaving 21 bases between them. Germline CDR1 is MNHNY and CDR2 is SVGAGI (reference sequence). CDR3 region: CASSYPSGRGVSEAFF. The CDR3 DNA reads as TGTGCCAGCAGTTACCCGTCGGGCAGGGGAGTGTCGGAAGCTTTCTTT.

V usage is TRBV29-1 and J usage is TRBJ2-1; possibly TRBD2 for D (6 bases). Trimming cost V 2 bases and J 7 bases, with 12 bases left between them. The CDR3 runs to 13 residues. Germline assignment: CDR1 SQVTM and CDR2 ANQGSEA. CDR3 sequence (DNA): TGCAGCGTTGAACTAGCGCGAAAAAATGAGCAGTTCTTC. Its translation: CSVELARKNEQFF.

The chain combines TRBV2 with TRBJ2-3; 10 bases are shared with TRBD1. The CDR3 consists of 15 residues. Trimming removed 11 bases from V and 4 bases from J; junction bases left unmatched: 12. Germline CDR1 and CDR2: SNHLY and FYNNEI. CDR3 coding DNA: TGTGCCGCAATCACCGGGACAGGGGACGCAGATACGCAGTATTTT. This gives the protein CAAITGTGDADTQYF.

CDR3 protein: CASSSLGGGTEAFF. The CDR3 DNA reads TGTGCCAGCAGCTCCCTGGGGGGGGGCACTGAAGCTTTCTTT. The chain carries TRBV7-6 and TRBJ1-1, with a possible D match to TRBD1 (5 bases). Germline assignment: CDR1 SGHVS and CDR2 FNYEAQ. The CDR3 has 14 residues. V lost 4 bases and J 4 bases, leaving 13 bases between the germline ends.

The chain links TRBV27 to TRBJ2-5, with 9 bases identical to TRBD1. CDR1 and CDR2 (germline): MNHEY, SMNVEV (reference sequence). V lost 4 bases, J lost 5 bases, and 8 bases stayed unmatched. The CDR3 spans 15 residues. CDR3 in DNA: TGTGCCAGCAGTTCCGCGGGACAGGGCTGGGAGACCCAGTACTTC. This encodes CASSSAGQGWETQYF.

This chain links TRBV2 with TRBJ1-5; 10 bases agree with TRBD1. Germline CDR1 reads SNHLY; CDR2 reads FYNNEI. Trimming removed 8 bases from V and 2 bases from J; junction bases left unmatched: 3. CDR3 size: 14 residues. The CDR3 nucleotides are TGTGCCAGCTGTGGGACAGGGGGCAATCAGCCCCAGCATTTT. Encoded protein: CASCGTGGNQPQHF.

The chain carries TRBV7-2 and TRBJ2-2, with 7 bases aligning to TRBD1. With 3 bases clipped from V and 7 bases from J, the junction kept 8 bases outside the gene matches. The CDR3 extends over 15 amino acids. Germline assignment: CDR1 SGHTA and CDR2 FQGNSA. This CDR3 reads CASSFPTGLGGELFF. The CDR3 region has the DNA TGTGCCAGCAGCTTCCCGACAGGGTTGGGCGGGGAGCTGTTTTTT.

This sequence joins TRBV4-3 and TRBJ1-6; D is unresolved. The V and J ends lost 0 bases and 6 bases respectively, with 15 bases between them. Germline V gene lookup returns CDR1 LGHNA and CDR2 YSLEER. CDR3 size: 17 residues. CDR3 DNA sequence: TGCGCCAGCAGCCAAGAAATCCCCCGGGGAGGTAATTCACCCCTCCACTTT. As protein: CASSQEIPRGGNSPLHF.

This CDR3 reads CASSLDSGSEQYV. The CDR3 region has the DNA TGTGCCAGCAGCTTAGATTCAGGTTCCGAGCAGTACGTC. The V gene is TRBV7-7, the J gene TRBJ2-7, with D unresolved. The CDR3 extends over 13 amino acids. Looked up from germline, CDR1 is SSHAT and CDR2 is FNYEAQ (reference sequence). Trimming cost V 1 base and J 6 bases, with 10 bases left between them.

J is TRBJ1-5 and V is TRBV6-6, with D possibly matching TRBD1 (5 bases). V lost 2 bases, J lost 5 bases, and 10 bases lay in between. This CDR3 has 14 amino acids. CDR1 MNHNY and CDR2 SVGAGI come from the germline V gene (reference sequence). CDR3 protein: CASSYADSYQPQHF. The CDR3 DNA is TGTGCCAGCAGTTACGCCGACAGTTATCAGCCCCAGCATTTT.

The chain carries TRBV28 and TRBJ1-5, with 9 bases aligning to TRBD1. The germline CDR1 and CDR2 sequences are MDHEN and SYDVKM. The ends lost 7 bases at V and 6 bases at J; junction bases unmatched: 10. This CDR3 region has 15 residues. CDR3: CASTPTGGGSQPQHF. In nucleotides, the CDR3 is TGTGCCAGCACCCCAACAGGGGGCGGGAGTCAGCCCCAGCATTTT.